A single TCR beta chain is shown here with its context. Antigen: not known. This record belongs to a study of post-analysis software for immune sequencing data. Whole-study context: Recorded subtypes: relapsing-remitting, secondary progressive, progressive-relapsing; some patients unannotated. Study-level results: Multiple sclerosis was associated with a significant reduction in normalized Chao1 diversity relative to controls. Roughly 5 TRBV segments, TRBV5-6, TRBV5-1 and TRBV20-1 among them, were found more frequent in patients than controls. Analysis by F measure revealed that same-batch samples clustered strongly together.

Germline V lookup: CDR1 MNHEY, CDR2 SMNVEV (reference sequence). This CDR3 comprises 15 residues. The V and J ends lost 6 bases and 3 bases respectively, with 18 bases between them. Presence of unique molecular identifiers characterized the TCR beta cDNA libraries. Input amounts of roughly 0.9 to 10 million T cells were used. These gave 500,000 or so cDNA molecules, so each molecule approximated one T cell. A single record per CDR3 protein comes from TCRdb applying MiXCR to the PCR reads. The sample contains hundreds of thousands of distinct CDR3 sequences, around 64% of which appear only once. Specimen: blood. This clonotype was sampled from a girl aged 2-10 years with multiple sclerosis. The chain combines TRBV27 with TRBJ2-7; a possible D gene is TRBD1 (6 bases). The CDR3 coding sequence is TGTGCCAGCAGCCCTGCCCAGGGGATATTCTACGAGCAGTACTTC. Translating gives CASSPAQGIFYEQYF.